The 23 T cell receptor beta chains presented below share a single source sample, sequenced in a study of OX40 agonist ivuxolimab in advanced cancers. Sequencing used immunoSEQ multiplex PCR; TCRdb keeps in-frame clones, though not all of them. The sample comprises fewer than 25,000 clones, approximately 90% of which are singletons, and 25% to 35% rests with the top ten. The sequences come from CD4+ or CD8+ T cells sorted from blood, collected in a trial of the OX40 agonist ivuxolimab. All receptors derive from an adult with an advanced solid tumor such as melanoma, head and neck, liver or kidney cancer.

This clone was found once. The chain recombines TRBV5-1 with TRBJ2-2; D unresolved. This CDR3 spans 14 amino acids. Trimming shortened V by 0 bases and J by 3 bases, and 6 bases separated the two germline ends. Per the germline V gene, CDR1 is SGHRS and CDR2 is YFSETQ. In DNA, the CDR3 is TGCGCCAGCAGCTTGGCATTGGACACCGGGGAGCTGTTTTTT. It yields the protein CASSLALDTGELFF.

The V and J genes are TRBV30 and TRBJ1-1; no firm D call. The germline gives CDR1 GTSNPN, CDR2 SVGIG (reference sequence). The CDR3 contains 13 residues. V was clipped by 0 bases and J by 1 base, with 6 bases between them. CDR3 nucleotides: TGTGCCTGGAGTGTAGTCCGGAACACTGAAGCTTTCTTT. Translating it yields CAWSVVRNTEAFF.

The rearrangement uses TRBV30 and TRBJ2-3, with 11 bases lining up with TRBD2. Germline V lookup: CDR1 GTSNPN, CDR2 SVGIG (reference sequence). The V and J ends lost 6 bases and 0 bases, in that order; junction bases with no gene match: 11. The CDR3 covers 17 residues. CDR3 DNA: TGTGCCTGCACCCTAGGGACTAGCGGTACTAGCACAGATACGCAGTATTTT. Residues: CACTLGTSGTSTDTQYF.

The CDR3 bases are TGTGCCAGCAGTGTGGTGGGGCCCTACGAGCAGTACTTC. Translated, it gives CASSVVGPYEQYF. This chain connects TRBV27 to TRBJ2-7; a weak D match, TRBD1 (5 bases). The CDR3 runs to 13 residues. Per germline, CDR1 MNHEY and CDR2 SMNVEV (reference sequence). Trimming removed 5 bases from V and 2 bases from J, with 10 bases in between.

The chain uses TRBV6-1 and TRBJ1-5; D uncertain. V was pared by 5 bases and J by 6 bases, with 11 bases between. CDR1 MNHNS and CDR2 SASEGT come from the germline V gene. The CDR3 runs 13 residues. In DNA form, the CDR3 reads TGTGCCAGCAGTAACTCAGACATTCAGCCCCAGCATTTT. It is translated as CASSNSDIQPQHF.

The J gene is TRBJ2-2, the V gene TRBV30; unclear D gene. V was cut by 0 bases and J by 6 bases, with 8 bases left in between. The CDR3 is made up of 13 amino acids. From germline, CDR1 is GTSNPN and CDR2 SVGIG (reference sequence). CDR3 DNA sequence: TGTGCCTGGAGTGTAAGGGATGCCGGGGAGCTGTTTTTT. This codes for CAWSVRDAGELFF.

V gene TRBV4-2 combines with J gene TRBJ2-7; perhaps TRBD2 as D (5 bases). Germline CDR1 reads LGHNA; CDR2 reads YNFKEQ. Trimming left V 0 bases short and J 6 bases short, with 18 bases between. The CDR3 runs 16 residues. Here the CDR3 reads CASSQDRGYPVGEQYF. The DNA for the CDR3 is TGTGCCAGCAGCCAAGACAGAGGGTACCCGGTGGGCGAGCAGTACTTC.

The chain links TRBV28 to TRBJ2-1; 7 bases are shared with TRBD2. The length of the CDR3 is 16 residues. Germline CDR1 is MDHEN and CDR2 is SYDVKM. The V segment lost 2 bases and the J segment 0 bases; nucleotides outside the gene matches: 4. CDR3 sequence (DNA): TGTGCCAGCAGTTTACGGCGGGGGAGCTCCTACAATGAGCAGTTCTTC. Translating gives CASSLRRGSSYNEQFF.

This clone was seen just once. This chain connects TRBV25-1 to TRBJ2-5; D tentatively reads TRBD1 or TRBD2 (5 bases each). The CDR3 loop spans 14 amino acids. The ends were cut back, 6 bases at V and 2 bases at J, with 13 bases in the middle. Germline values: CDR1 MGHDK, CDR2 SYGVNS. DNA of the CDR3: TGTGCCAGCAGAAAATGGGGGATACAAGAGACCCAGTACTTC. Translated, it gives CASRKWGIQETQYF.

This clone was counted a single time. The chain uses TRBV7-9 and TRBJ2-7, with D perhaps matching TRBD2 (5 bases). CDR1 and CDR2 (germline): SEHNR, FQNEAQ (reference sequence). V dropped 1 base and J dropped 4 bases, with 11 bases sitting between them. The length of the CDR3 is 14 residues. CDR3 sequence: CASSLERGRYEQYF. For the CDR3, the DNA is TGTGCCAGCAGCTTAGAACGGGGAAGGTACGAGCAGTACTTC. Based on the CDR3 plus reference TRBV7-9 and TRBJ2-7, the full variable domain is DTGVSQNPRHKITKRGQNVTFRCDPISEHNRLYWYRQTLGQGPEFLTYFQNEAQLEKSRLLSDRFSAERPKGSFSTLEIQRTEQGDSAMYLCASSLERGRYEQYFGPGTRLTVT.

The rearrangement joins TRBV6-1 to TRBJ1-6; the D is unclear. The CDR3 contains 15 residues. Between the trimmed V and J ends, which lost 4 bases and 1 base, there was a span of 8 bases. The V gene's germline CDR1 is MNHNS and CDR2 SASEGT. The CDR3 sequence: CASSAWGSYNSPLHF. CDR3 nucleotide sequence: TGTGCCAGCAGTGCTTGGGGTTCCTATAATTCACCCCTCCACTTT.

This clone was seen just once. The J gene is TRBJ1-1, the V gene TRBV18; 8 nucleotides align to TRBD1. CDR3 length: 16 amino acids. The J segment lost 0 bases and the V segment lost 6 bases, leaving 9 bases of the junction unmatched. Germline loops: CDR1 KGHSH, CDR2 LQKENI. As DNA, the CDR3 is TGTGCCAGCTCGCTTGGGACAGGTAATTTGAACACTGAAGCTTTCTTT. It translates to CASSLGTGNLNTEAFF.

The chain links TRBV19 to TRBJ1-1; D is perhaps TRBD1 (5 bases). This CDR3 has 17 residues. The germline gives CDR1 LNHDA, CDR2 SQIVND (reference sequence). V gave up 3 bases and J gave up 0 bases, with 17 bases separating them. Here the CDR3 reads CASSILTGGAMNTEAFF. For the CDR3, the DNA is TGTGCCAGTAGTATCTTGACGGGGGGAGCTATGAACACTGAAGCTTTCTTT. Combining the CDR3 with reference TRBV19 and TRBJ1-1 gives the whole variable domain DGGITQSPKYLFRKEGQNVTLSCEQNLNHDAMYWYRQDPGQGLRLIYYSQIVNDFQKGDIAEGYSVSREKKESFPLTVTSAQKNPTAFYLCASSILTGGAMNTEAFFGQGTRLTVV.

The chain is built from TRBV6-1 and TRBJ2-7; TRBD2 matches at 13 bases. Germline assignment: CDR1 MNHNS and CDR2 SASEGT. The CDR3 is 14 residues long. The trim removed 9 bases at V and 4 bases at J, leaving 6 bases unmatched. The CDR3 protein is CASVWTSGSYEQYF. The CDR3 coding sequence is TGTGCCAGTGTGTGGACTAGCGGGAGTTACGAGCAGTACTTC.

The chain recombines TRBV2 with TRBJ1-4, with 7 bases fitting TRBD1. This CDR3 contains 13 residues. The ends lost 11 bases at V and 6 bases at J; junction bases unmatched: 9. CDR1 SNHLY and CDR2 FYNNEI come from the germline V gene. The CDR3 nucleotides read TGTGCCGGTAACAAGGGGGCGGATGAAAAACTGTTTTTT. Its protein product is CAGNKGADEKLFF.

About this clone: Relative to the germline gene, one junction end is altered; a read error may explain this. The rearrangement uses TRBV13 and TRBJ2-7; TRBD2 matches 10 bases. Germline V gives CDR1 PRHDT, CDR2 FYEKMQ (reference sequence). This CDR3 spans 14 amino acids. The CDR3 sequence: CASSPRAGGPGKDF. The CDR3 DNA reads as TGTGCCAGCAGCCCCCGAGCGGGAGGGCCCGGTAAGGACTTC.

The rearrangement joins TRBV28 to TRBJ1-1; D call uncertain. The CDR3 is made up of 12 amino acids. CDR1 is MDHEN, CDR2 SYDVKM, per germline. V was clipped by 3 bases and J by 11 bases, with 13 bases between them. CDR3 in DNA: TGTGCCAGCAGTTTCGCCATGCAGAAGGCTTTCTTT. Its protein product is CASSFAMQKAFF.

The chain carries TRBV9 and TRBJ2-2; 10 positions agree with TRBD2. The CDR3 covers 15 residues. The germline V gene has CDR1 SGDLS and CDR2 YYNGEE. V lost 3 bases and J lost 5; bases outside the gene matches: 4. The CDR3 DNA sequence: TGTGCCAGCAGCGGTAGCGGGAGGAGTACCGGGGAGCTGTTTTTT. Translated: CASSGSGRSTGELFF.

The chain uses TRBV21-1 and TRBJ2-7; the table's TRBD1 call for D was not verified on the DNA. TRBV21-1 is reported as a pseudogene. The length of the CDR3 is 14 residues. The CDR3 sequence is CASSLDRASYEQYF. The CDR3 region has the DNA TGTGCCAGCAGCCTTGACAGGGCCTCCTACGAGCAGTACTTC.

The gene calls are TRBV19 and TRBJ1-1, with unresolved D. Germline V lookup: CDR1 LNHDA, CDR2 SQIVND (reference sequence). The CDR3 length is 14 residues. V gave up 10 bases and J gave up 0 bases, with 15 bases separating them. CDR3 region: CATKTENMNTEAFF. The DNA for the CDR3 is TGTGCCACCAAGACGGAAAACATGAACACTGAAGCTTTCTTT.

The chain couples TRBV11-2 to TRBJ1-1; a weak D match, TRBD1 (6 bases). In germline, CDR1 is SGHAT, CDR2 FQNNGV. This CDR3 is 14 amino acids long. Trimming shortened V by 5 bases and J by 2 bases, and 12 bases separated the two germline ends. The CDR3 region is CASSPTGTNTEAFF. CDR3 in DNA: TGTGCCAGCAGCCCCACAGGGACAAACACTGAAGCTTTCTTT.

The chain employs TRBV6-5 and TRBJ2-3; the D gene is possibly TRBD2 (5 bases). Trimming left V 4 bases short and J 7 bases short, with 12 bases between. The CDR3 totals 13 residues. Germline V gene data show CDR1 as MNHEY and CDR2 as SVGAGI. The chain's CDR3 is CASSSPGSNTQYF. For the CDR3, the DNA is TGTGCCAGCAGTTCACCGGGATCCAATACGCAGTATTTT.

The genes are TRBV6-1 and TRBJ2-1, with 7 bases aligning to TRBD2. V gave up 3 bases and J gave up 4 bases; unmatched junction bases: 6. The CDR3 spans 15 residues. Germline V CDR1 and CDR2: MNHNS, SASEGT. Here the CDR3 DNA reads TGTGCCAGCAGTGACATTCTAGCGGCTTACAATGAGCAGTTCTTC. Translated: CASSDILAAYNEQFF.